One sample yielded the 29 T cell receptor beta chains listed below, sequenced in a study of shared clonotypes between healthy human individuals. Measured with immunoSEQ multiplex PCR; TCRdb has only the in-frame clones, and not every one. The sample has about 2.4 million clones; 85% to 95% are singletons. Material for sequencing was naive CD4+ T cells sorted from blood. Subset specified: CD45RA+ positively selected. Source of these receptors: a man between 18 and 29 years old in good health.

This rearrangement joins TRBV7-9 to TRBJ1-4; weak D call: TRBD1 (6 bases). The CDR3 totals 16 residues. Germline V gene sequence: CDR1 SEHNR, CDR2 FQNEAQ (reference sequence). Trimming stripped 5 bases from V and 7 bases from J, with 20 bases between. CDR3 loop: CASSLNLWQGSEKLFF. The CDR3, as DNA: TGTGCCAGCAGCCTGAATCTCTGGCAGGGGAGTGAAAAACTGTTTTTT.

This sequence joins TRBV5-1 and TRBJ1-2, with 7 bases lining up with TRBD1. Germline V gene data show CDR1 as SGHRS and CDR2 as YFSETQ. After removal of 3 bases from V and 4 bases from J, the junction contained 12 bases not matched to a gene. The CDR3 consists of 16 residues. CDR3 amino acids: CASSSRSAPGGYGYTF. CDR3 nucleotides: TGCGCCAGCAGCTCTAGGAGTGCCCCAGGGGGCTATGGCTACACCTTC.

This chain uses TRBV7-2 with TRBJ2-1, with 14 bases that match TRBD2. Germline V lookup: CDR1 SGHTA, CDR2 FQGNSA. This CDR3 is 13 amino acids long. V dropped 11 bases and J dropped 7; count of bases not matched to a gene: 4. Written as DNA, the CDR3 is TGTGCCCTCGGGACTAGCGGGAGAAATGAGCAGTTCTTC. It specifies CALGTSGRNEQFF.

As DNA, the CDR3 is TGTGCCAGCAGCCCCCGGGGGGATGAAAAACTGTTTTTT. This sequence encodes CASSPRGDEKLFF. The gene calls are TRBV7-9 and TRBJ1-4; D is perhaps TRBD1 (5 bases). Per the germline V gene, CDR1 is SEHNR and CDR2 is FQNEAQ (reference sequence). The CDR3 contains 13 residues. V shed 5 bases and J shed 6 bases, with 10 bases lying between them.

The V and J genes are TRBV30 and TRBJ2-5, with 7 bases matching TRBD1. V lost 8 bases and J lost 5; bases outside the gene matches: 17. CDR1 GTSNPN and CDR2 SVGIG come from the germline V gene (reference sequence). The CDR3 runs 15 residues. CDR3 nucleotide sequence: TGTGCCGTAACAGGGGTTTGGGGGACCGGGGAGACCCAGTACTTC. Its protein is CAVTGVWGTGETQYF.

This clone came up a few times. V is TRBV9 and J is TRBJ1-6; D remains ambiguous. V shed 4 bases and J shed 6 bases, with 11 bases lying between them. The CDR3 consists of 14 residues. Germline-derived CDR1 and CDR2 are SGDLS and YYNGEE. This CDR3 is CASSIGPPNSPLHF. The CDR3 nucleotides are TGTGCCAGCAGCATAGGGCCTCCTAATTCACCCCTCCACTTT.

The V and J genes are TRBV2 and TRBJ2-1, with D perhaps matching TRBD2 (7 bases). There are 15 residues in the CDR3. V dropped 7 bases and J dropped 0 bases, with 13 bases sitting between them. Germline V lookup: CDR1 SNHLY, CDR2 FYNNEI. The CDR3 is CASNGRGSSYNEQFF. CDR3 in DNA: TGTGCCAGCAATGGGAGGGGGAGCTCCTACAATGAGCAGTTCTTC.

The chain couples TRBV2 to TRBJ2-3, with TRBD1 as a possible D gene (6 bases). CDR1 and CDR2 from the germline V gene are SNHLY and FYNNEI. V lost 7 bases, J lost 1 base, and 15 bases lay in between. This CDR3 is built from 15 residues. CDR3 nucleotides: TGTGCCAGCAATTTGGGGGCCCTTCGCACAGATACGCAGTATTTT. Its protein is CASNLGALRTDTQYF.

The rearrangement links TRBV9 to TRBJ2-1; D gene uncertain. The germline CDR1 and CDR2 sequences are SGDLS and YYNGEE. V was clipped by 0 bases and J by 1 base, with 11 bases between them. The CDR3 length is 16 residues. The CDR3: CASSVDDLGSYNEQFF. CDR3 sequence (DNA): TGTGCCAGCAGCGTAGACGACTTGGGGTCCTACAATGAGCAGTTCTTC.

The gene calls are TRBV7-5 and TRBJ2-5; the table's D call, TRBD2, has no DNA check behind it. TRBV7-5 counts as a pseudogene. CDR3 length equals 15 residues. CDR3 nucleotide sequence: TGTGCTCCTACCCCGGGAGGGCCCAGGAAAGAGACCCAGTACTTC. Translated, it gives CAPTPGGPRKETQYF.

The CDR3, as DNA: TGTGCCAGCAGCTCTAGCGGAGGGGAGCAGTTCTTC. The encoded protein is CASSSSGGEQFF. The chain carries TRBV7-3 and TRBJ2-1; 7 bases are shared with TRBD2. The germline V gene encodes CDR1 SGHTA and CDR2 FQGTGA. V dropped 4 bases and J dropped 10; count of bases not matched to a gene: 4. The CDR3 length is 12 residues.

The rearrangement links TRBV6-5 to TRBJ1-2; 11 nucleotides line up with TRBD1. CDR3 length: 15 residues. Per germline, CDR1 MNHEY and CDR2 SVGAGI. V shed 0 bases and J 8 bases; nucleotides not matched to a gene: 5. The CDR3 sequence: CASSYSGQGAWGYTF. The CDR3 DNA is TGTGCCAGCAGTTACTCAGGACAGGGGGCCTGGGGCTACACCTTC.

The chain joins TRBV6-5 to TRBJ1-1; no reliable D call. The CDR3 totals 15 residues. V lost 5 bases and J lost 2, with 15 bases in between. CDR1 and CDR2 from the germline V gene are MNHEY and SVGAGI. CDR3 residues: CASSPGLSRNTEAFF. DNA of the CDR3: TGTGCCAGCAGTCCCGGCCTATCAAGAAACACTGAAGCTTTCTTT.

The chain combines TRBV6-5 with TRBJ2-1; 11 bases match TRBD2. Germline V gene lookup returns CDR1 MNHEY and CDR2 SVGAGI. CDR3 length: 14 amino acids. Trimming took 6 bases from V and 3 from J; bases not matched to a gene: 1. Here the CDR3 reads CASRGLADYNEQFF. CDR3 DNA sequence: TGTGCCAGCAGGGGACTAGCGGACTACAATGAGCAGTTCTTC.

J is TRBJ2-7 and V is TRBV5-1, with 8 bases fitting TRBD1. Germline V gives CDR1 SGHRS, CDR2 YFSETQ. The CDR3 spans 15 residues. Germline trimming cut 4 bases from V and 3 bases from J; bases unmatched to any gene: 9. CDR3 loop: CASSISGTGVYEQYF. For the CDR3, the DNA is TGCGCCAGCAGCATTTCCGGGACAGGAGTCTACGAGCAGTACTTC. The full variable domain, completed using reference TRBV5-1 and TRBJ2-7, is KAGVTQTPRYLIKTRGQQVTLSCSPISGHRSVSWYQQTPGQGLQFLFEYFSETQRNKGNFPGRFSGRQFSNSRSEMNVSTLELGDSALYLCASSISGTGVYEQYFGPGTRLTVT.

Notes on this clone: Other nucleotide sequences in the sample specify the same CDR3. This chain connects TRBV6-1 to TRBJ2-7, with 10 bases matching TRBD1. After removal of 4 bases from V and 2 bases from J, the junction contained 2 bases not matched to a gene. The CDR3 spans 14 residues. CDR1 and CDR2 from the germline V gene are MNHNS and SASEGT. CDR3 amino acids: CASSVGTGAYEQYF. The CDR3 DNA follows: TGTGCCAGCAGTGTGGGGACAGGGGCCTACGAGCAGTACTTC.

The rearrangement uses TRBV19 and TRBJ1-2; D is possibly TRBD1 (5 bases). The V gene lost 4 bases and the J gene lost 2 bases, with 11 bases spanning the gap. Germline V lookup: CDR1 LNHDA, CDR2 SQIVND (reference sequence). The CDR3 has 14 residues. CDR3 in amino acids: CASSNQGRNYGYTF. For the CDR3, the DNA is TGTGCCAGTAGTAATCAGGGAAGGAACTATGGCTACACCTTC. Full variable domain (missing parts from reference TRBV19 and TRBJ1-2): DGGITQSPKYLFRKEGQNVTLSCEQNLNHDAMYWYRQDPGQGLRLIYYSQIVNDFQKGDIAEGYSVSREKKESFPLTVTSAQKNPTAFYLCASSNQGRNYGYTFGSGTRLTVV.

This chain uses TRBV30 with TRBJ2-2; 12 positions match TRBD1. The V gene end was trimmed by 5 bases and the J gene end by 6 bases; junction bases not matched to a gene: 7. The CDR3 extends over 15 amino acids. From germline, CDR1 is GTSNPN and CDR2 SVGIG (reference sequence). This CDR3 reads CAWVGTGGWAGELFF. The CDR3 region has the DNA TGTGCCTGGGTGGGGACAGGGGGCTGGGCCGGGGAGCTGTTTTTT.

The sample holds one count of this clone. Other nucleotide sequences from this sample produce the same CDR3. The chain employs TRBV28 and TRBJ1-2; no firm D call. CDR1 is MDHEN, CDR2 SYDVKM, per germline. The length of the CDR3 is 13 residues. V shed 3 bases and J shed 0 bases, with 5 bases lying between them. The CDR3 protein is CASSLDSNYGYTF. The CDR3 DNA reads TGTGCCAGCAGTTTGGACTCTAACTATGGCTACACCTTC.

The J gene is TRBJ2-1, the V gene TRBV27; D uncertain. The CDR3 is 17 amino acids. In germline, CDR1 is MNHEY, CDR2 SMNVEV (reference sequence). V was cut by 2 bases and J by 5 bases, with 19 bases left in between. CDR3 nucleotides: TGTGCCAGCAGTTTACACCGCCCCGGGCGGATTAACAATGAGCAGTTCTTC. This sequence encodes CASSLHRPGRINNEQFF.

V gene TRBV19 combines with J gene TRBJ2-7; unclear D gene. This CDR3 contains 16 residues. Trimming removed 5 bases at V and 4 bases at J, with 21 bases between. Germline V gene data show CDR1 as LNHDA and CDR2 as SQIVND (reference sequence). CDR3 sequence: CASSRDGTFPFYEQYF. The CDR3 DNA reads as TGTGCCAGTAGTCGTGACGGAACTTTCCCCTTTTACGAGCAGTACTTC.

The chain joins TRBV7-6 to TRBJ2-1, with 10 bases lining up with TRBD1. The trim removed 5 bases at V and 4 bases at J, leaving 5 bases unmatched. From germline, CDR1 is SGHVS and CDR2 FNYEAQ. The length of the CDR3 is 15 residues. CDR3 region: CASSGGQGVYNEQFF. The CDR3 DNA follows: TGTGCCAGCAGCGGAGGACAGGGGGTTTACAATGAGCAGTTCTTC.

V is TRBV19 and J is TRBJ2-1; TRBD2 matches at 14 bases. Germline V gene data show CDR1 as LNHDA and CDR2 as SQIVND (reference sequence). The CDR3 has 18 amino acids. The V and J ends lost 3 bases and 2 bases, in that order; junction bases with no gene match: 6. The CDR3 protein is CASSIGLAGGPTYNEQFF. The DNA of the CDR3 is TGTGCCAGTAGTATCGGACTAGCGGGGGGCCCCACCTACAATGAGCAGTTCTTC.

The chain uses TRBV5-1 and TRBJ2-1, with TRBD2 matching over 10 bases. The germline gives CDR1 SGHRS, CDR2 YFSETQ. CDR3 size: 16 residues. After removal of 4 bases from V and 3 bases from J, the junction contained 7 bases not matched to a gene. CDR3 nucleotide sequence: TGCGCCAGCAGCACGGAGGTAGCGGGGGGCTACAATGAGCAGTTCTTC. Protein: CASSTEVAGGYNEQFF.

About this clone itself: Other nucleotide sequences in the sample specify the same CDR3. The gene calls are TRBV10-1 and TRBJ2-7; no definite D call. Trimming took 0 bases from V and 0 from J, leaving 6 bases between them. The CDR3 spans 14 residues. From germline, CDR1 is WNHNN and CDR2 SYGVQD (reference sequence). CDR3 DNA: TGCGCCAGCAGTGAGTCCGGGCTCTCCTACGAGCAGTACTTC. Its protein is CASSESGLSYEQYF.

The V call is TRBV6-7, the J call TRBJ2-7; TRBD1 agrees at 7 bases. TRBV6-7 is treated as an ORF (open reading frame) with a function not yet certain. This CDR3 spans 13 amino acids. J lost 1 base, V lost 7 bases, and 4 bases had no gene match. CDR3 sequence: CASTGDSSYEQYF. The DNA of the CDR3 is TGTGCCAGCACCGGGGACAGTTCCTACGAGCAGTACTTC.

This chain uses TRBV5-1 with TRBJ2-1, with 8 bases lining up with TRBD1. Germline lookup yields CDR1 SGHRS and CDR2 YFSETQ. This CDR3 has 13 amino acids. Trimming removed 5 bases from V and 7 bases from J; junction bases left unmatched: 5. DNA of the CDR3: TGCGCCAGCAGTGGACAGGGTTTTAATGAGCAGTTCTTC. Translation: CASSGQGFNEQFF.

V is TRBV18 and J is TRBJ2-3, with unresolved D. Trimming removed 2 bases from V and 6 bases from J, with 6 bases in between. CDR1 KGHSH and CDR2 LQKENI come from the germline V gene. There are 12 residues in the CDR3. The CDR3 loop reads CASSPMVDTQYF. DNA for the CDR3: TGTGCCAGCTCACCAATGGTGGATACGCAGTATTTT. Full variable domain (outside the CDR3, taken from reference TRBV18 and TRBJ2-3): NAGVMQNPRHLVRRRGQEARLRCSPMKGHSHVYWYRQLPEEGLKFMVYLQKENIIDESGMPKERFSAEFPKEGPSILRIQQVVRGDSAAYFCASSPMVDTQYFGPGTRLTVL.

The genes are TRBV4-1 and TRBJ2-2; 10 bases map to TRBD1. Trimming cost V 4 bases and J 1 base; bases outside gene matches: 9. The CDR3 covers 18 residues. CDR1 and CDR2 from the germline V gene are MGHRA and YSYEKL. The CDR3 spells CASSLAGTGAMNTGELFF. CDR3 DNA sequence: TGCGCCAGCAGCCTAGCCGGGACAGGGGCGATGAACACCGGGGAGCTGTTTTTT.